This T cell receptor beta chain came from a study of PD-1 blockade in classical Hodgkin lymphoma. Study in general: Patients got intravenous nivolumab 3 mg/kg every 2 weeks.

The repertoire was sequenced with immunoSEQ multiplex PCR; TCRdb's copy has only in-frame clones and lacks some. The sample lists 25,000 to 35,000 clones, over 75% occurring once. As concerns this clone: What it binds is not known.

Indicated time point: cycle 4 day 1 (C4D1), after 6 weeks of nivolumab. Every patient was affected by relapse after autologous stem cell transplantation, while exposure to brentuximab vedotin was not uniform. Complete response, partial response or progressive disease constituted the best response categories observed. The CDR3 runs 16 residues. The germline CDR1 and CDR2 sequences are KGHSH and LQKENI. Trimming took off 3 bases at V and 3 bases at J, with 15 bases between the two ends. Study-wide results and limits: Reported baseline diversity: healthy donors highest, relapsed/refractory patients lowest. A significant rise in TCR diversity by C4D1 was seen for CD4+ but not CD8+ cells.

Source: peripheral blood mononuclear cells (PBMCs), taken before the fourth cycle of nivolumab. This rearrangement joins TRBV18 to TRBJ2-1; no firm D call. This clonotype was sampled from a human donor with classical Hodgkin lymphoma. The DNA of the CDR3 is TGTGCCAGCTCACCGTCACCGGTGTTCGTCTACAATGAGCAGTTCTTC. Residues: CASSPSPVFVYNEQFF. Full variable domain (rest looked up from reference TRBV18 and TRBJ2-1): NAGVMQNPRHLVRRRGQEARLRCSPMKGHSHVYWYRQLPEEGLKFMVYLQKENIIDESGMPKERFSAEFPKEGPSILRIQQVVRGDSAAYFCASSPSPVFVYNEQFFGPGTRLTVL.